Below are 7 T cell receptor beta chains sequenced from a single sample in a study of naive and memory T cell subsets (dated by TCRdb to 2015 to 2018). Receptors were amplified or captured by UMI-ligation and nested PCR. The instrument was an Illumina MiSeq. The beta constant-region primer was an equimolar mix of two oligonucleotides covering both TRBC1 and TRBC2. TCRdb applied fastp at Q25 and MiXCR to the public reads, then kept only in-frame beta chains. Records with the same CDR3 protein are collapsed into one entry carrying the most frequent genes and DNA. This sample lists under 35,000 distinct CDR3 sequences; around 11% were detected once. The top ten constitute around a sixth of the sample. The sequenced material came from effector memory CD4+ T cells from blood. The cell subset or site label, as the study defines it: effector memory, CD45RA- CD27-. Source of these receptors: a human donor in good health.

This clonotype was recorded a few times. The V call is TRBV27, the J call TRBJ2-1; D gene uncertain. The CDR3 runs to 13 residues. The V end lost 9 bases, the J end lost 0 bases, and 9 bases lay between the germline ends. Per germline, CDR1 MNHEY and CDR2 SMNVEV (reference sequence). DNA of the CDR3: TGTGCCAGTGGCCCGAGCTCCTACAATGAGCAGTTCTTC. It specifies CASGPSSYNEQFF.

This chain links TRBV20-1 with TRBJ1-5; D gene unclear. CDR3 length: 14 residues. The germline V gene encodes CDR1 DFQATT and CDR2 SNEGSKA (reference sequence). V was clipped by 5 bases and J by 3 bases, with 14 bases between them. The CDR3 coding sequence is TGCAGTGCTCCTCAACTCGGTCCCAATCAGCCCCAGCATTTT. Translation gives CSAPQLGPNQPQHF.

The CDR3 sequence: CASRDRAGYEQYF. The CDR3 DNA reads as TGTGCCAGCAGGGACCGGGCTGGCTACGAGCAGTACTTC. The V call is TRBV12-3 or TRBV12-4, the J call TRBJ2-7; D remains unclear. CDR3 length equals 13 residues. V lost 6 bases and J lost 3, with 12 bases in between.

This clonotype occurred many times. The junction departs from the called germline gene at one end, perhaps through a read error. The J gene is TRBJ2-7, the V gene TRBV29-1; TRBD1 is a possible D gene (7 bases). CDR1 SQVTM and CDR2 ANQGSEA come from the germline V gene. This CDR3 is built from 14 residues. The CDR3 protein is CSVTRGGGSHEQYF. The CDR3 region has the DNA TGCAGCGTTACACGCGGAGGGGGCTCCCACGAGCAGTACTTC.

This clonotype was picked up a small number of times. The chain uses TRBV28 and TRBJ2-7, with 8 bases lining up with TRBD2. V was clipped by 6 bases and J by 5 bases; unmatched bases: 12. Germline V gives CDR1 MDHEN, CDR2 SYDVKM. The CDR3 is 15 residues long. The CDR3 DNA reads as TGTGCCAGCAGACCGCGGGGGGCGCGGTTCGACGAGCAGTACTTC. Encoded protein: CASRPRGARFDEQYF.

This clonotype has a count of ten or more. This sequence joins TRBV6-1 and TRBJ2-3; weak D call: TRBD2 (6 bases). The CDR3 is 15 residues long. Trimming cost V 4 bases and J 10 bases, with 21 bases left between them. Germline V CDR1 and CDR2: MNHNS, SASEGT. The CDR3 DNA reads as TGTGCCAGCAGTGGGCGCCTTACAACTAGCAACGCGCAGTATTTT. The encoded protein is CASSGRLTTSNAQYF.

This clonotype was picked up many times. V gene TRBV6-2 or TRBV6-3 combines with J gene TRBJ2-1, with D unresolved. V lost 4 bases to trimming and J lost 3 bases, with 7 bases between them. The CDR3 totals 13 residues. CDR1 MNHEY and CDR2 SVGEGT come from the germline V gene. This CDR3 reads CASSFTVYNEQFF. Written as DNA, the CDR3 is TGTGCCAGCAGTTTTACCGTCTACAATGAGCAGTTCTTC.